The clone carrying this T cell receptor (beta chain) has at least ten counts. Its antigen is still unknown. All TCR cDNA molecules were individually tagged with a unique molecular identifier. MiXCR, applied by TCRdb to the 5' RACE reads, yields one record per CDR3 protein. The data hold roughly 11,000 distinct CDR3 sequences, with about 12% observed a single time. Noted time point: sample taken at primary tumor resection. The data were obtained in a study of spatial heterogeneity in lung cancer. Study summary: Tumor-region counts of TCR transcripts tracked strongly with a T cell module score from matched bulk RNA-seq.

Study-wide findings and caveats: The numbers of ubiquitous and regional expanded TCRs correlated with ubiquitous and regional nonsynonymous mutations, respectively. Coverage of tumor T cells, an estimated figure, was roughly 7% for alpha and 13% for beta chains. Within tumors, counts of expanded alpha and beta TCRs tracked tumor mutation counts.

CDR3 length equals 13 residues. Germline assignment: CDR1 MNHEY and CDR2 SMNVEV (reference sequence). Trimming removed 2 bases from V and 11 bases from J, with 16 bases in between. The sequence was collected from a female donor with early-stage non-small cell lung cancer. This chain links TRBV27 with TRBJ2-7; the D gene is possibly TRBD2 (6 bases). The material was lung tumor tissue, obtained at surgery. The CDR3 spells CASSLTTWDLEYF. CDR3 nucleotides: TGTGCCAGCAGTTTAACCACCTGGGACTTGGAGTACTTC.